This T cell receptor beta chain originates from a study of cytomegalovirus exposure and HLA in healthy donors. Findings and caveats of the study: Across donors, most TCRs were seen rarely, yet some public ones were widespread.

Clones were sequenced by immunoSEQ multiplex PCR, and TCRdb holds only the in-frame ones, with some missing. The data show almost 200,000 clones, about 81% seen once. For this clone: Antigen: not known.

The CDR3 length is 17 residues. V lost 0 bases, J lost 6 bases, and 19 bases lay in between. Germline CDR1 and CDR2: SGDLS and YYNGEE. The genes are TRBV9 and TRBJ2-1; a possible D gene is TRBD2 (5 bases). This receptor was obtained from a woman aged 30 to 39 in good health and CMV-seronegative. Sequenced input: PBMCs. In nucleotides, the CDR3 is TGTGCCAGCAGCGTAGCTGCGGTGAGCGGTTCTGCCAATGAGCAGTTCTTC. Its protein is CASSVAAVSGSANEQFF. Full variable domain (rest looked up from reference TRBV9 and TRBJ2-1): DSGVTQTPKHLITATGQRVTLRCSPRSGDLSVYWYQQSLDQGLQFLIQYYNGEERAKGNILERFSAQQFPDLHSELNLSSLELGDSALYFCASSVAAVSGSANEQFFGPGTRLTVL.